This entry lists 6 T cell receptor beta chains sequenced from one sample in a study of cytomegalovirus exposure and HLA in healthy donors. The PCR made use of 60 Vbeta and 13 Jbeta primers. Clones were sequenced by immunoSEQ multiplex PCR, and TCRdb holds only the in-frame ones, with some missing. The table includes approximately 160,000 clones, 65% to 80% detected once. The specimen sequenced was PBMCs. These receptors were collected from a woman aged 45-65 years in good health and CMV-seropositive.

This rearrangement joins TRBV15 to TRBJ2-5, with unresolved D. Germline assignment: CDR1 LNHNV and CDR2 YYDKDF (reference sequence). This CDR3 region has 13 residues. The V end was cut by 3 bases, the J end by 0 bases, with 5 bases between. CDR3 in DNA: TGTGCCACCAGCAGCCACAACCAAGAGACCCAGTACTTC. Translated: CATSSHNQETQYF.

This chain connects TRBV6-1 to TRBJ2-5; D uncertain. The CDR3 runs 14 residues. Germline assignment: CDR1 MNHNS and CDR2 SASEGT. The V and J ends lost 0 bases and 11 bases respectively, with 16 bases between them. The CDR3 nucleotides are TGTGCCAGCAGTGAAGCTGCCTCCCCCCTTGAGCAGTACTTC. It encodes CASSEAASPLEQYF.

The table lists this clone with a count of one. The rearrangement joins TRBV5-6 to TRBJ1-1; D remains unclear. In germline, CDR1 is SGHDT, CDR2 YYEEEE. The CDR3 covers 14 residues. Deletions cut 2 bases from V and 5 bases from J, with 13 bases between. CDR3 DNA sequence: TGTGCCAGCAGCTTTGAAACCGGGGTTACTGAAGCTTTCTTT. Amino acids: CASSFETGVTEAFF.

This rearrangement joins TRBV5-1 to TRBJ1-2; 8 bases are shared with TRBD1. Looked up from germline, CDR1 is SGHRS and CDR2 is YFSETQ. The trim removed 2 bases at V and 4 bases at J, leaving 7 bases unmatched. The CDR3 runs 15 residues. CDR3 DNA: TGCGCCAGCAGCTTAGGGCAGGGGGCTGGCTATGGCTACACCTTC. Its translation is CASSLGQGAGYGYTF.

The chain employs TRBV30 and TRBJ2-1; maybe TRBD2 (5 bases). The CDR3 sequence is 12 residues long. The V and J ends lost 5 bases and 6 bases respectively, with 11 bases between them. The V gene's germline CDR1 is GTSNPN and CDR2 SVGIG (reference sequence). CDR3 region: CAWSPAGNEQFF. As DNA, the CDR3 is TGTGCCTGGTCGCCGGCGGGCAATGAGCAGTTCTTC.

The DNA for the CDR3 is TGTGCCAGCAGTTTATTCAGGGGATCCACTGAAGCTTTCTTT. Its translation is CASSLFRGSTEAFF. V is TRBV27 and J is TRBJ1-1; maybe TRBD1 (6 bases). Germline V lookup: CDR1 MNHEY, CDR2 SMNVEV (reference sequence). The CDR3 extends over 14 amino acids. V was trimmed by 1 base and J by 4 bases, leaving 10 bases between them.